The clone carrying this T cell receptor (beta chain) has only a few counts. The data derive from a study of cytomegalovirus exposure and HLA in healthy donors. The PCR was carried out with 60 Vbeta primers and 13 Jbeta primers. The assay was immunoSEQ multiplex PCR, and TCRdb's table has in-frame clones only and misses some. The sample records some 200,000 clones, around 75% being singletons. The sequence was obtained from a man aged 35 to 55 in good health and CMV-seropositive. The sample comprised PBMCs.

Written as DNA, the CDR3 is TGTGCCAGCAGTTATCCAGGGGACACTGAAGCTTTCTTT. Translation gives CASSYPGDTEAFF. This sequence joins TRBV28 and TRBJ1-1, with D tentatively TRBD1 (6 bases). From germline, CDR1 is MDHEN and CDR2 SYDVKM. V shed 4 bases and J shed 3 bases, with 9 bases lying between them. The CDR3 extends over 13 amino acids. The full variable domain, with the rest looked up from reference TRBV28 and TRBJ1-1, is DVKVTQSSRYLVKRTGEKVFLECVQDMDHENMFWYRQDPGLGLRLIYFSYDVKMKEKGDIPEGYSVSREKKERFSLILESASTNQTSMYLCASSYPGDTEAFFGQGTRLTVV.